This T cell receptor beta chain emerged from a study of cytomegalovirus exposure and HLA in healthy donors. Vbeta (60) and Jbeta (13) primers were used in the PCR. The protocol was immunoSEQ multiplex PCR, while the TCRdb copy is restricted to in-frame clones and leaves out a portion. This repertoire comprises more than 55,000 clones; its ten largest clones make up 4.5% to 6.5%. Germline-derived CDR1 and CDR2 are MNHEY and SMNVEV (reference sequence). Trimming left V 4 bases short and J 1 base short, with 14 bases between. CDR3 length: 15 amino acids. Whole-study results and caveats: A few V segments could not be told apart, such as TRBV6-2 and TRBV6-3, and were left out.

With regard to this clone: Its matching antigen is unknown.

Sample: PBMCs. The V call is TRBV27, the J call TRBJ2-7, with a possible D match to TRBD2 (6 bases). The sequence was obtained from a woman aged 40 to 49 in good health and CMV-seropositive. CDR3 region: CASSSLPRGSYEQYF. The DNA for the CDR3 is TGTGCCAGCAGTTCTCTGCCCCGGGGGTCCTACGAGCAGTACTTC.